These T cell receptor beta chains were read from a single sample in a study of high-grade serous ovarian cancer treatment subgroups. Generated by immunoSEQ multiplex PCR, the TCRdb table keeps only in-frame clones and is missing some. The sample holds 10,000 to 15,000 clones, just over 85% seen once. Sequencing used tumor tissue. The receptors were gathered from a human donor with high-grade serous ovarian cancer. Both conserved end residues are part of each CDR3. Fields, in order: J gene, V gene, D gene, clone size, CDR3 protein, CDR3 DNA. A D gene is named only where the DNA matches it firmly. Size values are once, few and many counts, or a class for expanded clones, and some rows have none.

TRBJ2-5	TRBV7-9	NA	NA	CASSVTSFSQETQYF	TGTGCCAGCAGCGTAACTAGTTTTTCCCAAGAGACCCAGTACTTC
TRBJ1-5	TRBV7-9	NA	NA	CASSLSTGGRSNQPQHF	TGTGCCAGCAGCTTATCGACCGGGGGAAGATCCAATCAGCCCCAGCATTTT
TRBJ1-2	TRBV5-1	TRBD1	NA	CASSLDRVVYGYTF	TGCGCCAGCAGCTTAGACAGGGTGGTCTATGGCTACACCTTC
TRBJ1-2	TRBV11-3	TRBD1	NA	CASSLDQTGYGYTF	TGTGCCAGCAGCTTAGACCAGACAGGGTATGGCTACACCTTC
TRBJ2-5	TRBV5-1	NA	NA	CASSLLLRETQYF	TGCGCCAGCAGCTTGCTCCTGAGGGAGACCCAGTACTTC
TRBJ1-4	TRBV21-1	NA	once	CASSKSGAGMEKLFF	TGTGCCAGCAGCAAATCGGGGGCAGGCATGGAAAAACTGTTTTTT
TRBJ2-5	TRBV6-1	NA	NA	CASSEPAAGDWTQYF	TGTGCCAGCAGTGAGCCCGCCGCCGGAGATTGGACCCAGTACTTC
TRBJ1-1	TRBV11-3	NA	NA	CASSLGGLQTEAFF	TGTGCCAGCAGCTTAGGGGGGCTTCAGACTGAAGCTTTCTTT
TRBJ1-6	TRBV7-2	NA	NA	CASSLAEGYNSPLHF	TGTGCCAGCAGCTTAGCCGAGGGTTATAATTCACCCCTCCACTTT
TRBJ1-5	TRBV6-1	NA	NA	CASSEALGPQPQHF	TGTGCCAGCAGTGAAGCCTTGGGGCCCCAGCCCCAGCATTTT
TRBJ2-2	TRBV10-2	NA	NA	CASRTSTGELFF	TGCGCCAGCAGAACGAGCACCGGGGAGCTGTTTTTT
TRBJ1-5	TRBV2	NA	NA	CASSEGLRLDKYSNQPQHF	TGTGCCAGCAGTGAGGGATTGAGACTGGACAAATATAGCAATCAGCCCCAGCATTTT
TRBJ1-4	TRBV7-8	NA	NA	CASSLAGGQGRYEKLFF	TGTGCCAGCAGCTTAGCGGGGGGGCAGGGGAGGTATGAAAAACTGTTTTTT
TRBJ2-1	TRBV7-9	TRBD2	NA	CASSESGGVLNEQFF	TGTGCCAGCAGCGAGAGCGGGGGGGTCTTAAATGAGCAGTTCTTC
TRBJ2-5	TRBV5-1	TRBD2	NA	CASSPADPLAGGGETQYF	TGCGCCAGCAGCCCAGCCGATCCTCTAGCGGGGGGGGGAGAGACCCAGTACTTC
TRBJ1-1	TRBV7-9	NA	NA	CASSVDINFGAEAFF	TGTGCCAGCAGCGTGGACATCAATTTTGGGGCTGAAGCTTTCTTT
TRBJ2-3	TRBV2	TRBD2	NA	CASRISPSGGDTQYF	TGTGCCAGCCGCATTTCACCATCGGGAGGAGATACGCAGTATTTT
TRBJ2-5	TRBV7-2	NA	NA	CASSLLGGQETQYF	TGTGCCAGCAGCTTATTGGGGGGACAAGAGACCCAGTACTTC
TRBJ2-5	TRBV19	NA	NA	CASSHRVLRVSQETQYF	TGTGCCAGTAGCCACCGGGTTCTGCGTGTGTCTCAAGAGACCCAGTACTTC
TRBJ2-5	TRBV10-2	TRBD2	few	CASTVGGGTQYF	TGCGCCAGCACCGTTGGGGGGGGGACCCAGTACTTC
TRBJ1-5	TRBV6-4	NA	few	CASSPGPHQPQHF	TGTGCCAGCAGTCCGGGACCACATCAGCCCCAGCATTTT
TRBJ1-5	TRBV7-2	NA	NA	CASSSNQGFRQPQHF	TGTGCCAGCAGCTCAAACCAGGGTTTCCGTCAGCCCCAGCATTTT
TRBJ1-1	TRBV29-1	NA	NA	CSVEGVETEAFF	TGCAGCGTTGAGGGGGTTGAAACTGAAGCTTTCTTT
TRBJ1-5	TRBV30	TRBD1	NA	CAWSQGAQGQPQHF	TGTGCCTGGAGTCAGGGGGCACAGGGTCAGCCCCAGCATTTT